This T cell receptor (beta chain) derives from a study of T cell responses to AZD1222 COVID-19 vaccine. Study results and caveats: Epitopes outside B.1.351 and B.1.1.7 mutated regions reportedly drew nearly half of spike TCRs.

Second doses at about 4 or about 12 weeks were pooled. Some clones are missing from TCRdb's copy, which holds only in-frame ones; the method was immunoSEQ multiplex PCR. The table shows 100,000 to 150,000 clones, with roughly 91% occurring only once. With regard to this clone: Its antigen is not identified.

Losses at the gene ends were 6 bases for V and 4 bases for J; bases not matched to a gene: 0. The germline CDR1 and CDR2 sequences are SGHVS and FQNEAQ. The length of the CDR3 is 13 residues. This sequence was found in an adult who received the AZD1222 COVID-19 vaccine. This material consisted of peripheral blood, taken 28 days after the second AZD1222 dose. The chain is built from TRBV7-8 and TRBJ1-2, with TRBD1 matching over 12 bases. CDR3 sequence reads: CASRGQGAYGYTF. The CDR3 DNA reads TGTGCCAGCAGGGGACAGGGGGCCTATGGCTACACCTTC.